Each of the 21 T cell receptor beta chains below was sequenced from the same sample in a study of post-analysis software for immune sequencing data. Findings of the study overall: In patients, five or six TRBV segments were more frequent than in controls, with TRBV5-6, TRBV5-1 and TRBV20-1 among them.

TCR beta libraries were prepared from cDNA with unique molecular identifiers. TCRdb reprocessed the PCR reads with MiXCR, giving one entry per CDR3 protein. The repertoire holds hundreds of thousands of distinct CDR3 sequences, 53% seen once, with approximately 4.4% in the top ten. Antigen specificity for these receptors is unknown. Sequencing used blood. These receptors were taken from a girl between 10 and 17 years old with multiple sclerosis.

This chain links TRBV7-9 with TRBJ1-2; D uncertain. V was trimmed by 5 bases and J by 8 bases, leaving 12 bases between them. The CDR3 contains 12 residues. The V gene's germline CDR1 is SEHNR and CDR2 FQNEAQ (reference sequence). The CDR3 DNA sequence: TGTGCCAGCAGCCCCCGAAGGGAAGGCTACACCTTC. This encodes CASSPRREGYTF.

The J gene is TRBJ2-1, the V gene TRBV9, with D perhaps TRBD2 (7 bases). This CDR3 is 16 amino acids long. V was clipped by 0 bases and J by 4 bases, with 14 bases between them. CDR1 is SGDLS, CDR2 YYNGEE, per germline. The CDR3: CASSVGDRGGYNEQFF. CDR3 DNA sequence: TGTGCCAGCAGCGTAGGTGATAGGGGGGGATACAATGAGCAGTTCTTC.

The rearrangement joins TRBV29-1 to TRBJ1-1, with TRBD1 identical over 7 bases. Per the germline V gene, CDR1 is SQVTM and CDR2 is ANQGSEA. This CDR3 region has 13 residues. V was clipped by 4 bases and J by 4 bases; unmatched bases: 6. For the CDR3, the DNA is TGCAGCGTTGTAAAGGGGGCGGCCACTGAAGCTTTCTTT. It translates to CSVVKGAATEAFF.

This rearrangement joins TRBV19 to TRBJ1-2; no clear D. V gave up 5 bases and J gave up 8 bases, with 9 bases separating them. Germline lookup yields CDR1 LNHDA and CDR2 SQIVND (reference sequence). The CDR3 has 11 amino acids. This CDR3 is CASSAMGGYTF. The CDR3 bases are TGTGCCAGTAGTGCGATGGGAGGCTACACCTTC.

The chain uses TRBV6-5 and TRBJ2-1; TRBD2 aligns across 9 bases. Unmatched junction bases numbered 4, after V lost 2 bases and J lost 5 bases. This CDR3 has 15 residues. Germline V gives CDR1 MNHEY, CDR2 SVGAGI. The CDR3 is CASSYQGLANNEQFF. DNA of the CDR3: TGTGCCAGCAGTTACCAGGGACTAGCCAACAATGAGCAGTTCTTC.

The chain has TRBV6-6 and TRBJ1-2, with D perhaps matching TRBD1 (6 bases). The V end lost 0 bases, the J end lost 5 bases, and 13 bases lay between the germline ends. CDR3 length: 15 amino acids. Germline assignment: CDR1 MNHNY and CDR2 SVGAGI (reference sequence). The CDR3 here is CASSYSVQGNYGYTF. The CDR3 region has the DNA TGTGCCAGCAGTTACTCGGTCCAGGGGAATTATGGCTACACCTTC.

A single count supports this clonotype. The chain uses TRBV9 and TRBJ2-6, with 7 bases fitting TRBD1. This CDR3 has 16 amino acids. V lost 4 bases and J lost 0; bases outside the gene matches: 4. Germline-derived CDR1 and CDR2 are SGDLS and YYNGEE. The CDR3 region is CASSSHRGSGANVLTF. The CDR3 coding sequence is TGTGCCAGCAGCTCCCACAGGGGCTCTGGGGCCAACGTCCTGACTTTC. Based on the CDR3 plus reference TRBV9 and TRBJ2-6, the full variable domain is DSGVTQTPKHLITATGQRVTLRCSPRSGDLSVYWYQQSLDQGLQFLIQYYNGEERAKGNILERFSAQQFPDLHSELNLSSLELGDSALYFCASSSHRGSGANVLTFGAGSRLTVL.

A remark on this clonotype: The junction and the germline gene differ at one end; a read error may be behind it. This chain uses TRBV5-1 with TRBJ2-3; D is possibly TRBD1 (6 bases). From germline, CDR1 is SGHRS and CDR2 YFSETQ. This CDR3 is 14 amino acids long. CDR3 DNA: TGCGCCGGCAGCTTGGACAGAGGCACAGATACGCAGTATTTT. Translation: CAGSLDRGTDTQYF.

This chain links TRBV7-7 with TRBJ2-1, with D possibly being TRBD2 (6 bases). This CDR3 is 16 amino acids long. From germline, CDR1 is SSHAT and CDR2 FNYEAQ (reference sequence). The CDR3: CASLFYPGVRNNEQFF. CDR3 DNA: TGTGCTAGCTTGTTTTATCCGGGAGTTCGGAACAATGAGCAGTTCTTC.

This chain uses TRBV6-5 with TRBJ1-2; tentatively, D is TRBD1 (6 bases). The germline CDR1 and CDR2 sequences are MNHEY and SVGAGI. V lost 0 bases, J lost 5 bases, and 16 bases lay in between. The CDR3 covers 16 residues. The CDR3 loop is CASSYSSAGDLYGYTF. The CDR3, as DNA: TGTGCCAGCAGTTACTCGAGCGCAGGGGATTTGTATGGCTACACCTTC.

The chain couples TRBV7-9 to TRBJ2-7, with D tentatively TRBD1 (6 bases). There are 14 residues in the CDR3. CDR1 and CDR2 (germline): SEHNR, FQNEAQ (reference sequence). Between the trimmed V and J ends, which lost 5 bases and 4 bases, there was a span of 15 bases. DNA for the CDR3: TGTGCCAGCAGCCGTGAACAGGGAAGGTACGAGCAGTACTTC. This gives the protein CASSREQGRYEQYF.

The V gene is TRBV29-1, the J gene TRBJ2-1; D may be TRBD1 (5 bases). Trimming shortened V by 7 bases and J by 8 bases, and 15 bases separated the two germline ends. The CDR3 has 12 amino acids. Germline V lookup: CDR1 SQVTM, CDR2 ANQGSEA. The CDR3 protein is CSGGARGYEQFF. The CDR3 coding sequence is TGCAGCGGGGGCGCAAGGGGATATGAGCAGTTCTTC.

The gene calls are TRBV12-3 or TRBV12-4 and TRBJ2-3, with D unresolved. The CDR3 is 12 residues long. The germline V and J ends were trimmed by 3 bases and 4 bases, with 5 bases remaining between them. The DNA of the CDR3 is TGTGCCAGCAGTTTTGGCGCAGATACGCAGTATTTT. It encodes CASSFGADTQYF.

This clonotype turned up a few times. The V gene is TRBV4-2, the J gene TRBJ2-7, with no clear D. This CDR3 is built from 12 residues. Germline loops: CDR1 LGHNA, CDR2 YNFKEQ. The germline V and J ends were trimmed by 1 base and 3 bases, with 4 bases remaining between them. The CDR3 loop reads CASSQVNYEQYF. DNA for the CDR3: TGTGCCAGCAGCCAAGTAAACTACGAGCAGTACTTC.

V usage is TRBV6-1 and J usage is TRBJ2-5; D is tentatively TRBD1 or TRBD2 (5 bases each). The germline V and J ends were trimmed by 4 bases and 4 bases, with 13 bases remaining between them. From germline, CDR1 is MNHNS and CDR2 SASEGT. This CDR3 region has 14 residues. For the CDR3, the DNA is TGTGCCAGCAGTGTTGGGACCGGCTCAGAGACCCAGTACTTC. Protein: CASSVGTGSETQYF.

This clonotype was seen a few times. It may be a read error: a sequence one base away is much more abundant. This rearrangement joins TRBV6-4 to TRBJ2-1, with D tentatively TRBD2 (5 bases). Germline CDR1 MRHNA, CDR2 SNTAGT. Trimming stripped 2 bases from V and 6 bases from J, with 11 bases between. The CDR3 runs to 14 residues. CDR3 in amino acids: CASSDVTGSNEQFF. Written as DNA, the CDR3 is TGTGCCAGCAGTGACGTTACGGGAAGCAATGAGCAGTTCTTC.

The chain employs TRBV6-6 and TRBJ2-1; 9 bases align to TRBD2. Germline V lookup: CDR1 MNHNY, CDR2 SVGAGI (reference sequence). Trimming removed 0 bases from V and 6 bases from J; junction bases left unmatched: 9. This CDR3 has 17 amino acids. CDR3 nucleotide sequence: TGTGCCAGCAGTTACTCTTCGGGACTAGCAAGAATCAATGAGCAGTTCTTC. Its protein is CASSYSSGLARINEQFF.

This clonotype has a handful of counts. The CDR3 protein is CASSTTGESNGYTF. In DNA form, the CDR3 reads TGTGCCAGCAGTACGACAGGGGAGTCTAATGGCTACACCTTC. The chain couples TRBV6-5 to TRBJ1-2; 8 bases are shared with TRBD1. The CDR3 spans 14 residues. Germline V gives CDR1 MNHEY, CDR2 SVGAGI. The ends lost 5 bases at V and 6 bases at J; junction bases unmatched: 8.

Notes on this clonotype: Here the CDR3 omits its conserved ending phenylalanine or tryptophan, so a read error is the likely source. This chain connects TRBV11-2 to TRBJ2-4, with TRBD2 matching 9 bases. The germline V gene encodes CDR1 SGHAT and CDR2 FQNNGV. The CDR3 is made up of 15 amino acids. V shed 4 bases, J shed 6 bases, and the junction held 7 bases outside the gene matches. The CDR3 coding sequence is TGTGCCAGCAGCTCGGGCCCTAGCGGGACAAACATTCAGTACGTC. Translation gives CASSSGPSGTNIQYV.

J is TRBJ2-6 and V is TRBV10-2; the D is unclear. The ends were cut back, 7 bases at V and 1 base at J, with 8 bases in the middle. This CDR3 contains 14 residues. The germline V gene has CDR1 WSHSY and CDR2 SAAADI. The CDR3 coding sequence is TGCGCCAGCACTGCGTCATCTGGGGCCAACGTCCTGACTTTC. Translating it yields CASTASSGANVLTF.

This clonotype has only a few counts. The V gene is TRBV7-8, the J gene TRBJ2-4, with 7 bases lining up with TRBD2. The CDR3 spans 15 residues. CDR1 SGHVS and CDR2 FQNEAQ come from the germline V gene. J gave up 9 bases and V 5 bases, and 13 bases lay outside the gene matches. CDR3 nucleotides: TGTGCCAGCAGCCCTCAGACTAGCCGGTTTGGCATTCAGTACTTC. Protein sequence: CASSPQTSRFGIQYF.